A selection of T cell receptor beta chains follows, all from one sample in a study of blood T cells in healthy people across ages. One entry per CDR3 protein, called by TCRdb with MiXCR from the 5' RACE reads. The profile shows under 850,000 distinct CDR3 sequences, under 40% of them singletons. Sequenced material: blood. The receptors here all came from a man aged 18 to 30 in good health. The CDR3 runs from the conserved cysteine through the conserved F or W. The D gene is left open where the match is weak. Rows give clone size only sometimes, using once, few, many, or a class for an expanded clone.

j_call: TRBJ2-3
d_call: NA
clone_size: few
cdr3_length: 17
v_call: TRBV6-2/TRBV6-3
cdr3_aa: CASSYSLGTYGTDTQYF
cdr3_nt: TGTGCCAGCAGTTACTCGTTGGGGACCTATGGCACAGATACGCAGTATTTT

j_call: TRBJ2-5
d_call: NA
clone_size: few
cdr3_length: 15
v_call: TRBV7-9
cdr3_aa: CASSLVTSGGKTQYF
cdr3_nt: TGTGCCAGCAGCTTAGTAACCTCAGGGGGGAAGACCCAGTACTTC

j_call: TRBJ2-5
d_call: NA
clone_size: few
cdr3_length: 12
v_call: TRBV12-3/TRBV12-4
cdr3_aa: CASTAWGETQYF
cdr3_nt: TGTGCCAGCACCGCATGGGGGGAGACCCAGTACTTC

j_call: TRBJ2-5
d_call: NA
clone_size: NA
cdr3_length: 14
v_call: TRBV5-1
cdr3_aa: CASSPGTDNNEQYF
cdr3_nt: TGCGCCAGCAGCCCGGGGACGGATAACAATGAGCAGTACTTC

j_call: TRBJ2-5
d_call: NA
clone_size: few
cdr3_length: 14
v_call: TRBV20-1
cdr3_aa: CSALAAEYQETQYF
cdr3_nt: TGCAGTGCCCTGGCGGCCGAGTACCAAGAGACCCAGTACTTC

j_call: TRBJ2-1
d_call: TRBD1
clone_size: NA
cdr3_length: 15
v_call: TRBV2
cdr3_aa: CASSLGQGMGNEQFF
cdr3_nt: TGTGCCAGCAGTTTGGGACAGGGAATGGGAAATGAGCAGTTCTTC

j_call: TRBJ2-3
d_call: TRBD2
clone_size: many
cdr3_length: 15
v_call: TRBV12-3/TRBV12-4
cdr3_aa: CASSSSGGSTDTQYF
cdr3_nt: TGTGCCAGCAGTTCTAGCGGGGGGTCCACAGATACGCAGTATTTT

j_call: TRBJ2-7
d_call: TRBD1
clone_size: NA
cdr3_length: 17
v_call: TRBV4-2
cdr3_aa: CASSHFDRGRSYDEQYF
cdr3_nt: TGTGCCAGCAGCCATTTCGACAGGGGGCGATCCTACGATGAGCAGTACTTC

j_call: TRBJ2-3
d_call: NA
clone_size: once
cdr3_length: 16
v_call: TRBV4-2
cdr3_aa: CASTEEAVRGPDTQYF
cdr3_nt: TGTGCCAGCACCGAAGAGGCGGTACGGGGCCCAGATACGCAGTATTTT

j_call: TRBJ2-7
d_call: NA
clone_size: NA
cdr3_length: 13
v_call: TRBV4-1
cdr3_aa: CASSQPKGIEQYF
cdr3_nt: TGCGCCAGCAGCCAGCCCAAAGGTATCGAGCAGTACTTC

j_call: TRBJ1-1
d_call: NA
clone_size: NA
cdr3_length: 15
v_call: TRBV14
cdr3_aa: CASSRREVRVPEAFF
cdr3_nt: TGTGCCAGCAGCCGGCGGGAAGTCCGGGTCCCTGAAGCTTTCTTT

j_call: TRBJ1-2
d_call: NA
clone_size: NA
cdr3_length: 15
v_call: TRBV4-2
cdr3_aa: CASSQDGWDGRGYTF
cdr3_nt: TGTGCCAGCAGCCAAGATGGTTGGGACGGTCGTGGCTACACCTTC

j_call: TRBJ1-4
d_call: TRBD1
clone_size: NA
cdr3_length: 15
v_call: TRBV10-3
cdr3_aa: CAISAEQGAYEKLFF
cdr3_nt: TGTGCCATCAGTGCTGAACAGGGGGCATATGAAAAACTGTTTTTT

j_call: TRBJ2-1
d_call: TRBD2
clone_size: few
cdr3_length: 14
v_call: TRBV7-7
cdr3_aa: CASSRSGGEYEQFF
cdr3_nt: TGTGCTAGCAGCCGTAGCGGGGGGGAGTATGAGCAGTTCTTC

j_call: TRBJ2-1
d_call: TRBD2
clone_size: NA
cdr3_length: 16
v_call: TRBV7-8
cdr3_aa: CASRPTSQTSYNEQFF
cdr3_nt: TGTGCCAGCCGGCCGACTAGCCAAACCTCCTACAATGAGCAGTTCTTC

j_call: TRBJ1-1
d_call: TRBD1
clone_size: NA
cdr3_length: 13
v_call: TRBV29-1
cdr3_aa: CSVGQGVNTEAFF
cdr3_nt: TGCAGCGTCGGACAGGGGGTAAACACTGAAGCTTTCTTT

j_call: TRBJ1-1
d_call: NA
clone_size: NA
cdr3_length: 13
v_call: TRBV6-1
cdr3_aa: CASSESVGRQAFF
cdr3_nt: TGTGCCAGCAGTGAATCGGTCGGGAGGCAAGCTTTCTTT

j_call: TRBJ1-4
d_call: NA
clone_size: few
cdr3_length: 16
v_call: TRBV4-1
cdr3_aa: CASSPRTAQIREKLFF
cdr3_nt: TGCGCCAGCAGTCCGCGGACGGCCCAGATCCGCGAAAAACTGTTTTTT

j_call: TRBJ1-1
d_call: TRBD1
clone_size: NA
cdr3_length: 16
v_call: TRBV6-2/TRBV6-3
cdr3_aa: CASSPDRGRGNTEAFF
cdr3_nt: TGTGCCAGCTCCCCGGACAGGGGTCGGGGAAACACTGAAGCTTTCTTT

j_call: TRBJ2-3
d_call: NA
clone_size: NA
cdr3_length: 12
v_call: TRBV6-5
cdr3_aa: CASRTARDTQYF
cdr3_nt: TGTGCCAGCAGGACCGCCAGAGATACGCAGTATTTT

j_call: TRBJ2-7
d_call: NA
clone_size: few
cdr3_length: 13
v_call: TRBV9
cdr3_aa: CASSVEPSYEQYF
cdr3_nt: TGTGCCAGCAGCGTAGAGCCCTCGTACGAGCAGTACTTC

j_call: TRBJ2-1
d_call: NA
clone_size: NA
cdr3_length: 14
v_call: TRBV6-6
cdr3_aa: CASSSQSPQETQFF
cdr3_nt: TGTGCCAGCAGCTCACAGAGTCCCCAAGAGACCCAGTTCTTC

j_call: TRBJ2-5
d_call: TRBD2
clone_size: few
cdr3_length: 16
v_call: TRBV4-3
cdr3_aa: CASRRSLGLVQETQYF
cdr3_nt: TGCGCCAGCAGACGGTCCCTCGGACTAGTACAAGAGACCCAGTACTTC

j_call: TRBJ1-2
d_call: NA
clone_size: NA
cdr3_length: 13
v_call: TRBV12-3/TRBV12-4
cdr3_aa: CASSSGSHYGYTF
cdr3_nt: TGTGCCAGCAGCAGTGGCAGCCACTATGGCTACACCTTC

j_call: TRBJ2-3
d_call: TRBD1
clone_size: NA
cdr3_length: 16
v_call: TRBV12-3/TRBV12-4
cdr3_aa: CASSQPGQGSGDTQYF
cdr3_nt: TGTGCCAGCAGTCAACCGGGACAGGGGAGCGGAGATACGCAGTATTTT

j_call: TRBJ2-5
d_call: NA
clone_size: medium-sized
cdr3_length: 13
v_call: TRBV12-3/TRBV12-4
cdr3_aa: CASSLGGGETQYF
cdr3_nt: TGTGCCAGCAGTTTGGGCGGTGGGGAGACCCAGTACTTC

j_call: TRBJ1-2
d_call: NA
clone_size: NA
cdr3_length: 16
v_call: TRBV15
cdr3_aa: CATSRVLGWANYGYTF
cdr3_nt: TGTGCCACCAGCAGAGTTTTGGGATGGGCTAACTATGGCTACACCTTC

j_call: TRBJ2-3
d_call: TRBD2
clone_size: few
cdr3_length: 16
v_call: TRBV4-3
cdr3_aa: CASSQVPGGASDTQYF
cdr3_nt: TGCGCCAGCAGCCAAGTCCCCGGGGGGGCCTCAGATACGCAGTATTTT

j_call: TRBJ2-5
d_call: NA
clone_size: many
cdr3_length: 14
v_call: TRBV5-1
cdr3_aa: CASSLLPGQETQYF
cdr3_nt: TGCGCCAGCAGCTTACTTCCCGGCCAAGAGACCCAGTACTTC

j_call: TRBJ2-3
d_call: NA
clone_size: few
cdr3_length: 14
v_call: TRBV10-3
cdr3_aa: CAIRPDWGTDTQYF
cdr3_nt: TGTGCCATCAGGCCTGATTGGGGCACAGATACGCAGTATTTT

j_call: TRBJ2-7
d_call: NA
clone_size: few
cdr3_length: 16
v_call: TRBV7-2
cdr3_aa: CASSSAVGIGTYEQYF
cdr3_nt: TGTGCCAGCAGCTCAGCTGTCGGAATAGGAACCTACGAGCAGTACTTC

j_call: TRBJ1-2
d_call: TRBD1
clone_size: few
cdr3_length: 15
v_call: TRBV4-2
cdr3_aa: CASSQDGQVVYGYTF
cdr3_nt: TGTGCCAGCAGCCAAGATGGACAGGTCGTATATGGCTACACCTTC

j_call: TRBJ2-4
d_call: NA
clone_size: NA
cdr3_length: 12
v_call: TRBV29-1
cdr3_aa: CSVVDAGNIQYF
cdr3_nt: TGCAGCGTGGTCGACGCTGGAAACATTCAGTACTTC

j_call: TRBJ2-2
d_call: NA
clone_size: few
cdr3_length: 18
v_call: TRBV4-1
cdr3_aa: CASSQTFRGAPNTGELFF
cdr3_nt: TGCGCCAGCAGCCAGACATTCCGGGGCGCCCCGAACACCGGGGAGCTGTTTTTT

j_call: TRBJ1-2
d_call: NA
clone_size: NA
cdr3_length: 15
v_call: TRBV20-1
cdr3_aa: CSAPRAGFSNYGYTF
cdr3_nt: TGCAGTGCTCCGCGAGCGGGGTTCTCTAACTATGGCTACACCTTC

j_call: TRBJ2-6
d_call: TRBD2
clone_size: few
cdr3_length: 19
v_call: TRBV11-2
cdr3_aa: CASSSIRGGPSSGANVLTF
cdr3_nt: TGTGCCAGCAGTTCTATCCGGGGGGGACCAAGCTCTGGGGCCAACGTCCTGACTTTC

j_call: TRBJ2-5
d_call: NA
clone_size: few
cdr3_length: 14
v_call: TRBV4-1
cdr3_aa: CASSQEEVRETQYF
cdr3_nt: TGCGCCAGCAGCCAAGAGGAGGTTCGGGAGACCCAGTACTTC

j_call: TRBJ2-5
d_call: TRBD2
clone_size: NA
cdr3_length: 16
v_call: TRBV15
cdr3_aa: CATSSGVAGVQETQYF
cdr3_nt: TGTGCCACCAGCTCAGGAGTAGCGGGGGTTCAAGAGACCCAGTACTTC

j_call: TRBJ2-3
d_call: NA
clone_size: once
cdr3_length: 14
v_call: TRBV12-3/TRBV12-4
cdr3_aa: CASSLAAAAGVQYF
cdr3_nt: TGTGCCAGCAGTCTCGCCGCGGCGGCAGGTGTGCAGTATTTT

j_call: TRBJ2-7
d_call: TRBD2
clone_size: NA
cdr3_length: 15
v_call: TRBV7-2
cdr3_aa: CASSFNRGVGNEQYF
cdr3_nt: TGTGCCAGCAGCTTCAATCGGGGGGTTGGCAATGAGCAGTACTTC

j_call: TRBJ1-6
d_call: NA
clone_size: many
cdr3_length: 15
v_call: TRBV10-1
cdr3_aa: CASIPPGTIDSPLHF
cdr3_nt: TGCGCCAGCATTCCACCCGGGACAATCGATTCACCCCTCCACTTT

j_call: TRBJ2-1
d_call: TRBD2
clone_size: NA
cdr3_length: 14
v_call: TRBV29-1
cdr3_aa: CSVFSSGEHNEQFF
cdr3_nt: TGCAGCGTTTTCTCTAGCGGGGAGCACAATGAGCAGTTCTTC

j_call: TRBJ2-5
d_call: NA
clone_size: NA
cdr3_length: 11
v_call: TRBV9
cdr3_aa: CASASGRTQYF
cdr3_nt: TGTGCCAGCGCCTCCGGGAGGACCCAGTACTTC

j_call: TRBJ2-1
d_call: NA
clone_size: NA
cdr3_length: 15
v_call: TRBV20-1
cdr3_aa: CSARDLGEDISEQFF
cdr3_nt: TGCAGTGCTAGAGATTTGGGGGAGGACATTAGTGAGCAGTTCTTC

j_call: TRBJ2-5
d_call: NA
clone_size: NA
cdr3_length: 16
v_call: TRBV4-3
cdr3_aa: CASSLHGGGLQETQYF
cdr3_nt: TGCGCCAGCAGCCTCCATGGGGGGGGGCTACAAGAGACCCAGTACTTC

j_call: TRBJ2-5
d_call: NA
clone_size: many
cdr3_length: 15
v_call: TRBV4-3
cdr3_aa: CASSQDLVTQETQYF
cdr3_nt: TGCGCCAGCAGCCAAGATTTGGTCACACAAGAGACCCAGTACTTC

j_call: TRBJ1-2
d_call: NA
clone_size: many
cdr3_length: 13
v_call: TRBV29-1
cdr3_aa: CSVGGASYYGYTF
cdr3_nt: TGCAGCGTGGGGGGCGCCTCCTACTATGGCTACACCTTC

j_call: TRBJ2-3
d_call: NA
clone_size: NA
cdr3_length: 14
v_call: TRBV7-2
cdr3_aa: CASSPQTGTDTQYF
cdr3_nt: TGTGCCAGCAGCCCACAAACAGGGACAGATACGCAGTATTTT

j_call: TRBJ1-2
d_call: NA
clone_size: few
cdr3_length: 15
v_call: TRBV7-2
cdr3_aa: CASSLAAETPYGYTF
cdr3_nt: TGTGCCAGCAGCTTAGCTGCGGAGACCCCCTATGGCTACACCTTC

j_call: TRBJ2-2
d_call: NA
clone_size: few
cdr3_length: 14
v_call: TRBV15
cdr3_aa: CATRGGMNTGELFF
cdr3_nt: TGTGCCACCAGAGGGGGAATGAACACCGGGGAGCTGTTTTTT

j_call: TRBJ1-2
d_call: NA
clone_size: NA
cdr3_length: 12
v_call: TRBV2
cdr3_aa: CASRGDPRGYTF
cdr3_nt: TGTGCCAGCAGGGGAGACCCTCGGGGCTACACCTTC

j_call: TRBJ2-1
d_call: NA
clone_size: few
cdr3_length: 15
v_call: TRBV5-5
cdr3_aa: CASSTQVYSYNEQFF
cdr3_nt: TGTGCCAGCAGTACCCAGGTTTACTCCTACAATGAGCAGTTCTTC

j_call: TRBJ2-1
d_call: TRBD2
clone_size: few
cdr3_length: 16
v_call: TRBV6-6
cdr3_aa: CASSPGTSGGQNEQFF
cdr3_nt: TGTGCCAGCAGTCCCGGGACTAGCGGGGGTCAAAATGAGCAGTTCTTC

j_call: TRBJ2-5
d_call: NA
clone_size: many
cdr3_length: 12
v_call: TRBV3-1
cdr3_aa: CASSPPWGTQYF
cdr3_nt: TGTGCCAGCAGCCCCCCATGGGGGACCCAGTACTTC

j_call: TRBJ2-7
d_call: NA
clone_size: many
cdr3_length: 14
v_call: TRBV4-3
cdr3_aa: CASSQDGGAYEQYF
cdr3_nt: TGCGCCAGCAGCCAAGATGGAGGGGCCTACGAGCAGTACTTC

j_call: TRBJ2-3
d_call: NA
clone_size: few
cdr3_length: 14
v_call: TRBV6-1
cdr3_aa: CASKLGTDTDTQYF
cdr3_nt: TGTGCCAGCAAATTGGGAACAGACACAGATACGCAGTATTTT